This entry lists 10 T cell receptor beta chains sequenced from one sample in a study of T cells in Graves' hyperthyroidism and ophthalmopathy. The investigators amplified TCR beta CDR3 regions from RNA transcripts. HTBI primers were the set used in a first-round RT-PCR of the TCR CDR3. TCRdb reprocessed the multiplex PCR reads with MiXCR, giving one entry per CDR3 protein. The sample contains about 560,000 distinct CDR3 sequences, around 15% of which appear only once. Sequencing was performed on blood. These receptors originate from a woman under 30 with Graves' hyperthyroidism.

In its sample, this clonotype was seen a few times. The rearrangement links TRBV7-6 to TRBJ2-5, with 9 bases that match TRBD1. With V trimmed by 1 base and J by 5 bases, 2 bases remained unmatched. Germline CDR1 SGHVS, CDR2 FNYEAQ. This CDR3 has 14 amino acids. The CDR3 is CASSLDRGLETQYF. DNA of the CDR3: TGTGCCAGCAGCTTAGACAGGGGGCTGGAGACCCAGTACTTC.

This clonotype was seen a handful of times. This chain joins TRBV5-1 and TRBJ2-3, with 12 bases identical to TRBD2. Trimming at V came to 4 bases and at J to 1 base, leaving 7 bases not matched to a gene. Germline V lookup: CDR1 SGHRS, CDR2 YFSETQ. The length of the CDR3 is 17 residues. The CDR3 bases are TGCGCCAGCAGCCCACTAGCGGGAGGCCTCGGCACAGATACGCAGTATTTT. Protein: CASSPLAGGLGTDTQYF. Complete variable domain (other parts from reference TRBV5-1 and TRBJ2-3): KAGVTQTPRYLIKTRGQQVTLSCSPISGHRSVSWYQQTPGQGLQFLFEYFSETQRNKGNFPGRFSGRQFSNSRSEMNVSTLELGDSALYLCASSPLAGGLGTDTQYFGPGTRLTVL.

This clonotype was seen ten or more times. CDR3 bases: TGTGCCAGCAGCTTAGTCACTACGCCGGTGGAGCAGTTCTTC. It yields the protein CASSLVTTPVEQFF. The chain employs TRBV7-2 and TRBJ2-1; D is ambiguous. CDR1 SGHTA and CDR2 FQGNSA come from the germline V gene. V lost 1 base to trimming and J lost 10 bases, with 14 bases between them. The CDR3 consists of 14 residues.

The chain has TRBV9 and TRBJ1-2; D is uncertain. Trimming took 2 bases from V and 4 from J, leaving 15 bases between them. Per germline, CDR1 SGDLS and CDR2 YYNGEE. The CDR3 is made up of 15 amino acids. For the CDR3, the DNA is TGTGCCAGCAGCGTCGGTAGCAAAATTGTCTATGGCTACACCTTC. It codes for CASSVGSKIVYGYTF.

The chain uses TRBV6-1 and TRBJ1-6; no firm D call. Per the germline V gene, CDR1 is MNHNS and CDR2 is SASEGT. The V and J ends lost 4 bases and 7 bases respectively, with 11 bases between them. The CDR3 runs to 14 residues. The CDR3: CASSVGQLNSPLHF. In DNA, the CDR3 is TGTGCCAGCAGTGTTGGGCAGTTAAATTCACCCCTCCACTTT.

The sample holds many counts of this clonotype. The chain couples TRBV29-1 to TRBJ1-1; D gene unclear. Looked up from germline, CDR1 is SQVTM and CDR2 is ANQGSEA. The CDR3 is 14 amino acids. V was cut by 7 bases and J by 1 base, with 16 bases left in between. CDR3 in amino acids: CSARSSGGNTEAFF. The CDR3 DNA reads TGCAGCGCTCGCAGCTCAGGAGGGAACACTGAAGCTTTCTTT. Filled out from reference TRBV29-1 and TRBJ1-1, the complete variable domain reads SAVISQKPSRDICQRGTSLTIQCQVDSQVTMMFWYRQQPGQSLTLIATANQGSEATYESGFVIDKFPISRPNLTFSTLTVSNMSPEDSSIYLCSARSSGGNTEAFFGQGTRLTVV.

On this clonotype: One end of the junction fails to match germline, which may point to a read error. V gene TRBV7-9 combines with J gene TRBJ2-7; perhaps D is TRBD1 or TRBD2 (5 bases each). Germline loops: CDR1 SEHNR, CDR2 FQNEAQ (reference sequence). This CDR3 region has 14 residues. CDR3 coding DNA: TGTGCCAGCAGCCCAGTTGGGGGAGAGTACGAGCAGCACTTC. It codes for CASSPVGGEYEQHF.

The rearrangement uses TRBV27 and TRBJ1-3; tentatively, D is TRBD1 (5 bases). The CDR3 has 15 amino acids. The germline gives CDR1 MNHEY, CDR2 SMNVEV (reference sequence). V gave up 6 bases and J gave up 4 bases, with 16 bases separating them. CDR3 sequence (DNA): TGTGCCAGCAGATCGGACACCCCGCGAGGAAACACCATATATTTT. Translated: CASRSDTPRGNTIYF.

Comments on this clonotype: At one of its ends the junction is not consistent with the germline gene, which may arise from a read error. This rearrangement joins TRBV11-3 to TRBJ2-1; maybe TRBD1 (6 bases). The CDR3 contains 13 residues. Germline-derived CDR1 and CDR2 are SGHNT and YENEEA. The CDR3 nucleotides are TGTGCCAGCAGCTTAGGGGGGCGGAATGATCAGTTCTTC. This sequence encodes CASSLGGRNDQFF. Complete variable domain (other parts from reference TRBV11-3 and TRBJ2-1): EAGVVQSPRYKIIEKKQPVAFWCNPISGHNTLYWYLQNLGQGPELLIRYENEEAVDDSQLPKDRFSAERLKGVDSTLKIQPAELGDSAVYLCASSLGGRNDQFFGPGTRLTVL.

The sample holds many counts of this clonotype. This sequence joins TRBV28 and TRBJ2-1; 8 bases are shared with TRBD1. The V segment lost 10 bases and the J segment 1 base; nucleotides outside the gene matches: 3. The V gene's germline CDR1 is MDHEN and CDR2 SYDVKM. The CDR3 is 13 residues long. CDR3 coding DNA: TGTGCCACCCAGGGGGCTTCCTACAATGAGCAGTTCTTC. It encodes CATQGASYNEQFF.